Listed below are T cell receptor beta chains from one sample, sequenced in a study of control samples from healthy donors and cancer patients. The method was immunoSEQ multiplex PCR; TCRdb's version includes in-frame clones alone and lacks a portion of them. Among approximately 110,000 clones listed, about nine tenths were seen once. The source material was blood. These receptors were obtained from a human donor in good health. The donor label of this sample is uncertain. Both conserved end residues are part of each CDR3. A D gene is named only where the DNA matches it firmly. Clone size is given for some rows only: seen once, a few or many times, or a class if the clone is expanded.

TRBJ2-1 | - | TRBV21-1 | few | TGTGCCAGCAGCCCCCGACAGGGTTTATTTAGACCTACATACAATGAGCAGTTCTTC | CASSPRQGLFRPTYNEQFF
TRBJ2-7 | TRBD1 | TRBV27 | - | TGTGCCAACGTGACAGGGGTTCCCTACGAGCAGTACTTC | CANVTGVPYEQYF
TRBJ2-7 | - | TRBV19 | - | TGTGCCAGTAGTATCGGCGGTTCCAACCCGTACGAGCAGTACTTC | CASSIGGSNPYEQYF
TRBJ2-2 | TRBD1 | TRBV24-1 | - | TGTGCCACCAGTGACTCGACAGGGTCGGGAACCGGGGAGCTGTTTTTT | CATSDSTGSGTGELFF
TRBJ1-1 | - | TRBV19 | - | TGTGCCAGTAGTATCTGGAACTCGAACACTGAAGCTTTCTTT | CASSIWNSNTEAFF
TRBJ2-3 | - | TRBV5-1 | - | TGCGCCAGCAGCCAGAGGGAGGTAGATACGCAGTATTTT | CASSQREVDTQYF
TRBJ2-1 | - | TRBV7-2 | - | TGTGCCAGCAGCTTACAGGACAGCTCCTACAATGAGCAGTTCTTC | CASSLQDSSYNEQFF
TRBJ2-7 | - | TRBV6-6 | - | TGTGCCAGCAGTTACGAAGACAGTTACTACGAGCAGTACTTC | CASSYEDSYYEQYF
TRBJ2-2 | - | TRBV27 | few | TGTGCCAGCAGTTACCGATCAGGAGGGGGCGAAGCCGGGGAGCTGTTTTTT | CASSYRSGGGEAGELFF
TRBJ2-7 | TRBD2 | TRBV10-3 | - | TGTGCCATCAGTGAGTCAGGTTATGGGGGGGGGTCCTACGAGCAGTACTTC | CAISESGYGGGSYEQYF
TRBJ1-3 | - | TRBV18 | few | TGTGCCAGCTCGCCCGCCACGGCAGGGGCGTCTGGAAACACCATATATTTT | CASSPATAGASGNTIYF
TRBJ2-1 | TRBD2 | TRBV18 | once | TGTGCCAGCTCTCGAACTAGCGGGGCCAATGAGCAGTTCTTC | CASSRTSGANEQFF
TRBJ1-5 | - | TRBV28 | once | TGTGCCAGCAGTTTGCAGGGTGGAGGTCAGCCCCAGCATTTT | CASSLQGGGQPQHF
TRBJ2-5 | - | TRBV9 | - | TGTGCCAGCAGCGTAGCTATCGGGCTACAAGAGACCCAGTACTTC | CASSVAIGLQETQYF